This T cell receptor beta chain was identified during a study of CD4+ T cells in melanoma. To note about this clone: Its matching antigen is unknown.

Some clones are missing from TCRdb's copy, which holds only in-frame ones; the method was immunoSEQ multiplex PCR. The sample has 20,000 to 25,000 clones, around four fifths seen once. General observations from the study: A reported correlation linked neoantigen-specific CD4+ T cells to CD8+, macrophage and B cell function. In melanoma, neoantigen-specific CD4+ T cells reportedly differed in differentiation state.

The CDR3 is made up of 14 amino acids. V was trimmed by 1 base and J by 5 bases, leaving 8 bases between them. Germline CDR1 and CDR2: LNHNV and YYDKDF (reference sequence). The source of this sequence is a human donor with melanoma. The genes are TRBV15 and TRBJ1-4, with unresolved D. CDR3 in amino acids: CATSRGGGNEKLFF. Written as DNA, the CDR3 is TGTGCCACCAGCAGAGGCGGAGGAAATGAAAAACTGTTTTTT.